This T cell receptor (beta chain) came from a study of T-cell reconstitution after alpha-beta-depleted transplantation in children. Germline CDR1 SGHVS, CDR2 FQNEAQ. V was cut by 5 bases and J by 0 bases, with 23 bases left in between. The CDR3 extends over 18 amino acids. Preparation of the TCRbeta library used unique molecular identifiers. Using its own MiXCR run on the PCR reads, TCRdb lists one record per CDR3 protein. The table has 200,000 to 250,000 distinct CDR3 sequences, roughly 9.1% seen once. This material consisted of PBMCs, mostly from graft donor cells, taken 360 days after TCRalphabeta/CD19-depleted stem cell transplant. V gene TRBV7-8 combines with J gene TRBJ2-7; either TRBD1 or TRBD2 may fit D (5 bases each). The TCR originated in a male patient between 2 and 15 years old who had a stem cell transplant for acute myeloid leukemia, so the T cells may come from the graft donor. The DNA of the CDR3 is TGTGCCAGCAGCCGACGGGACGGTGGACGGATCAGCTCCTACGAGCAGTACGTC. Translating gives CASSRRDGGRISSYEQYV.